This is a list of T cell receptor beta chains from one sample in a study of CD8+ T cells in alopecia areata. Sequencing used immunoSEQ multiplex PCR; TCRdb keeps in-frame clones, though not all of them. The repertoire holds about 150,000 clones, with more than 45% as singletons. Sequenced here: CD8+ T cells sorted from blood, sampled at week 0. These receptors all stem from a human donor with alopecia areata. Each CDR3 is given with its conserved first and last residue. The order of the fields is V gene, D gene, clone size, J gene, CDR3 DNA, CDR3 protein. D genes are given only for firm matches. The listing skips clone size in some rows; elsewhere it reads once, few, many or a size class.

v_call: TRBV14; d_call: TRBD1; clone_size: NA; j_call: TRBJ1-1; cdr3_nt: TGTGCCAGCAGCCAAGACGGCCTTTCGGACAGGGGATCTTTCTTT; cdr3_aa: CASSQDGLSDRGSFF
v_call: TRBV6-6; d_call: TRBD1; clone_size: NA; j_call: TRBJ2-3; cdr3_nt: TGTGCCAGCAGACCCCGGGACAGAGCCACAGATACGCAGTATTTT; cdr3_aa: CASRPRDRATDTQYF
v_call: TRBV29-1; d_call: NA; clone_size: NA; j_call: TRBJ2-5; cdr3_nt: TGCAGCGTTGACCCCCCTTGGGACACCCTGTACCAAGAGACCCAGTACTTC; cdr3_aa: CSVDPPWDTLYQETQYF
v_call: TRBV30; d_call: NA; clone_size: NA; j_call: TRBJ1-1; cdr3_nt: TGTGCCTGGACATCCTACAGGGAAGAAGCTTTCTTT; cdr3_aa: CAWTSYREEAFF
v_call: TRBV5-1; d_call: NA; clone_size: NA; j_call: TRBJ2-6; cdr3_nt: TGCGCCAGCAGCTTGGATCGGGCCCGCTCTGGGGCCAACGTCCTGACTTTC; cdr3_aa: CASSLDRARSGANVLTF
v_call: TRBV19; d_call: TRBD1; clone_size: NA; j_call: TRBJ1-5; cdr3_nt: TGTGCCAGTAGTATTGGGGCATTGAGGACAGGGAAAGGAAATCAGCCCCAGCATTTT; cdr3_aa: CASSIGALRTGKGNQPQHF
v_call: TRBV25-1; d_call: NA; clone_size: NA; j_call: TRBJ1-6; cdr3_nt: TGTGCCAGCAGCGCAGGGAATTCACCCCTCCACTTT; cdr3_aa: CASSAGNSPLHF
v_call: TRBV2; d_call: NA; clone_size: NA; j_call: TRBJ2-1; cdr3_nt: TGTGCCGGATATGGACAGAGCAATGAGCAGTTCTTC; cdr3_aa: CAGYGQSNEQFF
v_call: TRBV6-5; d_call: NA; clone_size: few; j_call: TRBJ2-3; cdr3_nt: TGTGCCAGCAGTTACGATCGGCGTACGCAGTATTTT; cdr3_aa: CASSYDRRTQYF
v_call: TRBV29-1; d_call: NA; clone_size: NA; j_call: TRBJ2-7; cdr3_nt: TGCAGCGTTGACAGTGGAGGGTACCCCTACGAGCAGTACTTC; cdr3_aa: CSVDSGGYPYEQYF
v_call: TRBV6-6; d_call: NA; clone_size: NA; j_call: TRBJ2-2; cdr3_nt: TGTGCCAGCACCAAAGGGAGTTCCACCGGGGAGCTGTTTTTT; cdr3_aa: CASTKGSSTGELFF
v_call: TRBV19; d_call: NA; clone_size: few; j_call: TRBJ2-7; cdr3_nt: TGTGCCAGTAGTACCCGGACTTCCTACGAGCAGTACTTC; cdr3_aa: CASSTRTSYEQYF
v_call: TRBV7-9; d_call: NA; clone_size: NA; j_call: TRBJ2-7; cdr3_nt: TGTGCCAGCACCAACGCTGGGGGAGGCGAGCAGTACTTC; cdr3_aa: CASTNAGGGEQYF
v_call: TRBV4-3; d_call: NA; clone_size: few; j_call: TRBJ1-1; cdr3_nt: TGCGCCAGCAGCCAAGATGACGGGATCACTGAAGCTTTCTTT; cdr3_aa: CASSQDDGITEAFF
v_call: TRBV30; d_call: NA; clone_size: once; j_call: TRBJ1-6; cdr3_nt: TGTGCCTGTGAAAGTTCAGGTTCACCCCTCCACTTT; cdr3_aa: CACESSGSPLHF
v_call: TRBV6-1; d_call: NA; clone_size: NA; j_call: TRBJ1-5; cdr3_nt: TGTGCCAGCAGTGAATCTCCAGGGGTGATATATCAGCCCCAGCATTTT; cdr3_aa: CASSESPGVIYQPQHF